This TCR beta chain was sequenced in a study of T-cell memory formation after mild COVID-19. TCRdb processed the 5' RACE reads anew with MiXCR; each CDR3 protein has one entry. Here the sample spans roughly 380,000 distinct CDR3 sequences, 25% to 30% being singletons. With regard to this clonotype: The antigen is unknown.

Regarding the study as a whole: Pre-infection memory harbored some responding clones, suggesting cross-reactive memory joined.

Germline loops: CDR1 MNHNS, CDR2 SASEGT. The CDR3 runs 13 residues. Trimming shortened V by 6 bases and J by 5 bases, and 12 bases separated the two germline ends. The sequenced material came from PBMCs or a T cell subset sorted from them (not recorded which). The rearrangement links TRBV6-1 to TRBJ2-3, with D possibly TRBD2 on 6 matching bases. The TCR originated in an adult woman who had mild COVID-19 (a few samples of this study predate the infection). Cell type and time point are not known. The CDR3 sequence: CASSGGTGDTQYF. The CDR3 DNA reads as TGTGCCAGCAGCGGGGGAACGGGAGATACGCAGTATTTT.